The text below deals with one T cell receptor (beta chain). Its antigen is still unknown. This entry is derived from a study of tumor-infiltrating lymphocytes in primary liver carcinoma. The study's findings and limits: Paired tumor-adjacent and tumor-blood samples overlapped less than tumor region pairs did.

Researchers generated TCR beta cDNA from approximately 500 ng of total RNA, relying on a constant-region primer. A slightly modified ARM-PCR protocol with three nested multiplex PCR rounds produced these TCR beta libraries. MiXCR, applied by TCRdb to the multiplex PCR reads, yields one record per CDR3 protein. The data hold fewer than 350,000 distinct CDR3 sequences, with 50% to 70% observed a single time. For blood RNA, unsorted whole blood served as the source, and germline DNA was extracted too. Those patients suffered from chronic HBV infection and were treatment-naive. Specimen: peripheral blood. The TCR comes from a man in his forties with primary liver carcinoma and hepatitis B virus infection.

The CDR3 protein is CATGGFSGNTIYF. The CDR3 DNA sequence: TGTGCCACGGGGGGTTTCTCTGGAAACACCATATATTTT. The chain links TRBV6-1 to TRBJ1-3, with D tentatively TRBD1 (5 bases). There are 13 residues in the CDR3. V was trimmed by 10 bases and J by 0 bases, leaving 10 bases between them. Germline values: CDR1 MNHNS, CDR2 SASEGT.